This T cell receptor beta chain was found in a study of Graves' ophthalmopathy and Graves' hyperthyroidism. Findings and limits, study-wide: In blood, most expanded thyroid clonotypes above 0.001 frequency were also detected.

The CDR3 has 15 amino acids. The V gene's germline CDR1 is SNHLY and CDR2 FYNNEI. Trimming at V came to 1 base and at J to 11 bases, leaving 4 bases not matched to a gene. PBMCs were isolated from a roughly 10 ml sample of fresh peripheral blood. This clonotype has a count of ten or more. Its antigen is undetermined. TCR beta CDR3 amplification used RNA transcripts. First-round RT-PCR relied on HTBI primers, and a second-round multiplex PCR came next. One entry per CDR3 protein results from TCRdb running MiXCR on the multiplex PCR reads. The data hold roughly 400,000 distinct CDR3 sequences, with 15% to 20% observed a single time.

The V gene is TRBV2, the J gene TRBJ2-4, with 14 bases aligning to TRBD2. The sequencing input was peripheral blood. This sequence was found in an adult woman with stable Graves' hyperthyroidism. The CDR3 bases are TGTGCCAGCAGTGAAGGACTAGCGGGAGGGCCATTTCAGTACTTC. Residues: CASSEGLAGGPFQYF.